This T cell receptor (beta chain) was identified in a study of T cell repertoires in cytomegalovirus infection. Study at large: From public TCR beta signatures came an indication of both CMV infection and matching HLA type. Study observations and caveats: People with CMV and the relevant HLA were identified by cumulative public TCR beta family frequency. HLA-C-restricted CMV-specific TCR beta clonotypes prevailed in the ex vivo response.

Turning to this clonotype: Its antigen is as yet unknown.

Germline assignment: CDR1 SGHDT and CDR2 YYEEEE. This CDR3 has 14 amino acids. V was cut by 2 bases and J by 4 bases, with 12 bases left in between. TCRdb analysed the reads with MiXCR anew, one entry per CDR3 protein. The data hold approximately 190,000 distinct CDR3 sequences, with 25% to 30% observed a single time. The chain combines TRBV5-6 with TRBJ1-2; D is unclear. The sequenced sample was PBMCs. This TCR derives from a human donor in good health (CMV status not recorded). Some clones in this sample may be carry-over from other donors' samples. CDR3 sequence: CASSFGRTLYGYTF. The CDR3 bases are TGTGCCAGCAGCTTCGGACGGACCCTCTATGGCTACACCTTC. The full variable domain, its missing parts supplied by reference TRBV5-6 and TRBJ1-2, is DAGVTQSPTHLIKTRGQQVTLRCSPKSGHDTVSWYQQALGQGPQFIFQYYEEEERQRGNFPDRFSGHQFPNYSSELNVNALLLGDSALYLCASSFGRTLYGYTFGSGTRLTVV.